This T cell receptor beta chain was retrieved from a study of shared clonotypes between healthy human individuals. As for the study in general: There were three CD4 naive, three CD4 memory, two CD8 naive and one CD8 memory plates per donor.

The CDR3 covers 15 residues. Germline V lookup: CDR1 SGHAT, CDR2 FQNNGV. Trimming pared 0 bases from V and 7 bases from J, leaving 12 bases between. Using immunoSEQ multiplex PCR, the repertoire was profiled, and TCRdb retains in-frame clones only, with some absent. Counted here are hundreds of thousands of clones, around 73% occurring once; the ten biggest clones make up roughly 1.9%. This sequence was found in a woman aged 30 to 39 in good health. This sequence joins TRBV11-2 and TRBJ1-4, with a possible D match to TRBD1 (5 bases). Sequencing was done on a sample of memory CD4+ T cells sorted from blood. Subset specified: CD45RA-negative fraction. As DNA, the CDR3 is TGTGCCAGCAGCTTAGAAGTGGGGCTGGGTGAAAAACTGTTTTTT. Translation: CASSLEVGLGEKLFF.